One and the same sample provided the 31 T cell receptor beta chains below, sequenced in a study of T cell responses to AZD1222 COVID-19 vaccine. Libraries were prepared by immunoSEQ multiplex PCR; TCRdb keeps only in-frame clonotypes and omits some of them. The table shows about 140,000 clones, with about 93% occurring only once. This material consisted of peripheral blood, taken 28 days after the second AZD1222 dose. The receptors stem from an adult who received the AZD1222 COVID-19 vaccine.

The chain uses TRBV27 and TRBJ2-3, with a possible D match to TRBD2 (7 bases). V lost 8 bases and J 4 bases, leaving 16 bases between the germline ends. Germline CDR1 and CDR2: MNHEY and SMNVEV (reference sequence). The CDR3 contains 14 residues. The CDR3 protein is CASGFWGGSDTQYF. The CDR3 region has the DNA TGTGCCAGCGGCTTCTGGGGGGGCTCAGATACGCAGTATTTT.

The chain joins TRBV7-2 to TRBJ1-2; TRBD1 is a possible D gene (6 bases). V was shortened by 0 bases and J by 4 bases, with 12 bases between the two germline ends. CDR1 and CDR2 (germline): SGHTA, FQGNSA. The CDR3 runs to 15 residues. The CDR3 coding sequence is TGTGCCAGCAGCTTAGCCGGACAGAAACTCTATGGCTACACCTTC. This translates into CASSLAGQKLYGYTF.

The gene calls are TRBV11-3 and TRBJ1-1, with 8 positions matching TRBD1. The junction had 5 bases not matched to a gene; V was cut back by 5 bases and J by 0 bases. Germline V gene lookup returns CDR1 SGHNT and CDR2 YENEEA. The CDR3 contains 15 residues. The CDR3: CASSPRTGMNTEAFF. The CDR3 DNA reads TGTGCCAGCAGCCCAAGGACAGGGATGAACACTGAAGCTTTCTTT.

The V gene is TRBV19, the J gene TRBJ1-4; tentatively, D is TRBD1 (6 bases). The V end was cut by 4 bases, the J end by 7 bases, with 16 bases between. The CDR3 spans 15 residues. The germline V gene has CDR1 LNHDA and CDR2 SQIVND (reference sequence). The CDR3 sequence is CASSSGGGLGEKLFF. The CDR3 DNA reads TGTGCCAGTAGTAGCGGAGGGGGTCTTGGTGAAAAACTGTTTTTT.

The CDR3 nucleotides are TGTGCCAGTAGGTGGGGGGCCTCAACTAATGAAAAACTGTTTTTT. Protein product: CASRWGASTNEKLFF. The V gene is TRBV19, the J gene TRBJ1-4, with D perhaps matching TRBD1 (6 bases). The germline V and J ends were trimmed by 6 bases and 0 bases, with 11 bases remaining between them. CDR1 LNHDA and CDR2 SQIVND come from the germline V gene (reference sequence). This CDR3 has 15 amino acids. Using reference TRBV19 and TRBJ1-4 for the parts outside the CDR3, the full variable domain is DGGITQSPKYLFRKEGQNVTLSCEQNLNHDAMYWYRQDPGQGLRLIYYSQIVNDFQKGDIAEGYSVSREKKESFPLTVTSAQKNPTAFYLCASRWGASTNEKLFFGSGTQLSVL.

This rearrangement joins TRBV5-5 to TRBJ2-7, with 7 bases identical to TRBD1. This CDR3 is built from 15 residues. V dropped 0 bases and J dropped 3; count of bases not matched to a gene: 6. CDR1 is SGHKS and CDR2 is YYEKEE in the germline V gene (reference sequence). This CDR3 is CASSLAGQVFYEQYF. The CDR3 bases are TGTGCCAGCAGCTTGGCCGGACAGGTATTCTACGAGCAGTACTTC.

The rearrangement links TRBV7-8 to TRBJ1-1; 9 bases fit TRBD1. The CDR3 loop spans 13 amino acids. CDR1 SGHVS and CDR2 FQNEAQ come from the germline V gene. J gave up 5 bases and V 3 bases, and 1 base lay outside the gene matches. The CDR3 spells CASSFDRGTEAFF. In DNA, the CDR3 is TGTGCCAGCAGCTTTGACAGGGGGACTGAAGCTTTCTTT. The full variable domain, in which reference TRBV7-8 and TRBJ1-1 provide the parts outside the CDR3, is GAGVSQSPRYKVAKRGQDVALRCDPISGHVSLFWYQQALGQGPEFLTYFQNEAQLDKSGLPSDRFFAERPEGSVSTLKIQRTQQEDSAVYLCASSFDRGTEAFFGQGTRLTVV.

The rearrangement joins TRBV27 to TRBJ1-2, with 10 bases matching TRBD1. After removal of 0 bases from V and 7 bases from J, the junction contained 8 bases not matched to a gene. Looked up from germline, CDR1 is MNHEY and CDR2 is SMNVEV (reference sequence). The CDR3 totals 16 residues. The CDR3 DNA reads as TGTGCCAGCAGTTTATCGGCCGGGGACAGGGGTGGTGGCTACACCTTC. This gives the protein CASSLSAGDRGGGYTF.

The gene calls are TRBV28 and TRBJ2-2; D is perhaps TRBD1 or TRBD2 (5 bases each). In germline, CDR1 is MDHEN, CDR2 SYDVKM. The CDR3 has 15 amino acids. The V and J ends lost 8 bases and 6 bases respectively, with 19 bases between them. CDR3 coding DNA: TGTGCCAGCCAGACCGGGGCAGTCTTTGCCGGGGAGCTGTTTTTT. Protein sequence: CASQTGAVFAGELFF.

The V call is TRBV6-2 or TRBV6-3, the J call TRBJ2-2; no firm D call. V was shortened by 0 bases and J by 4 bases, with 9 bases between the two germline ends. The CDR3 sequence is 15 residues long. Per the germline V gene, CDR1 is MNHEY and CDR2 is SVGEGT. CDR3 in DNA: TGTGCCAGCAGTTACTCGGGTTTGGTCACCGGGGAGCTGTTTTTT. Its translation: CASSYSGLVTGELFF.

The rearrangement links TRBV6-5 to TRBJ2-7, with 9 nucleotides matching TRBD1. V dropped 5 bases and J dropped 3; count of bases not matched to a gene: 8. CDR1 MNHEY and CDR2 SVGAGI come from the germline V gene. The CDR3 spans 15 residues. This CDR3 is CASSRGTGPDYEQYF. CDR3 sequence (DNA): TGTGCCAGCAGTCGAGGGACAGGGCCAGACTACGAGCAGTACTTC.

This chain joins TRBV28 and TRBJ2-7, with TRBD2 identical over 8 bases. V dropped 1 base and J dropped 0; count of bases not matched to a gene: 5. The CDR3 has 16 residues. From germline, CDR1 is MDHEN and CDR2 SYDVKM. CDR3 nucleotide sequence: TGTGCCAGCAGTTTATTATTAGCGGGGAGCTCCTACGAGCAGTACTTC. Translated: CASSLLLAGSSYEQYF. Full variable domain (outside the CDR3, taken from reference TRBV28 and TRBJ2-7): DVKVTQSSRYLVKRTGEKVFLECVQDMDHENMFWYRQDPGLGLRLIYFSYDVKMKEKGDIPEGYSVSREKKERFSLILESASTNQTSMYLCASSLLLAGSSYEQYFGPGTRLTVT.

The CDR3 DNA reads TGTGCCAGCAGCAGCGGGACTAGCGAAACAGATACGCAGTATTTT. As protein: CASSSGTSETDTQYF. This rearrangement joins TRBV6-2 or TRBV6-3 to TRBJ2-3, with TRBD2 matching over 10 bases. Germline CDR1 and CDR2: MNHEY and SVGEGT. Unmatched junction bases numbered 6, after V lost 6 bases and J lost 3 bases. This CDR3 is 15 amino acids long.

V and J are TRBV6-6 and TRBJ1-2, with D unclear. The CDR3 has 12 amino acids. With 5 bases removed from V and 7 bases from J, the gap between germline ends came to 11 bases. In germline, CDR1 is MNHNY, CDR2 SVGAGI (reference sequence). Written as DNA, the CDR3 is TGTGCCAGCAGTCGAAGGGAGGGTGGCTACACCTTC. It encodes CASSRREGGYTF.

This chain uses TRBV12-3 or TRBV12-4 with TRBJ2-5; D call uncertain. The CDR3 length is 13 residues. V lost 3 bases to trimming and J lost 5 bases, with 10 bases between them. The CDR3 loop is CASSLAPRETQYF. In DNA, the CDR3 is TGTGCCAGCAGTTTGGCCCCGAGGGAGACCCAGTACTTC.

The genes are TRBV11-2 and TRBJ1-1, with D unclear. This CDR3 is built from 12 residues. Germline assignment: CDR1 SGHAT and CDR2 FQNNGV. V dropped 4 bases and J dropped 11 bases, with 14 bases sitting between them. The CDR3 is CASSWRLSRAFF. CDR3 DNA: TGTGCCAGCAGCTGGAGGCTATCTCGGGCTTTCTTT.

This chain uses TRBV6-5 with TRBJ1-6; D gene ambiguous. The CDR3 is 14 amino acids. The ends were cut back, 4 bases at V and 11 bases at J, with 15 bases in the middle. The germline V gene has CDR1 MNHEY and CDR2 SVGAGI. CDR3 sequence: CASSSSGREAPLHF. The CDR3, as DNA: TGTGCCAGCAGTTCGTCAGGACGCGAGGCACCCCTCCACTTT.

This clone showed up just once. The chain couples TRBV6-5 to TRBJ2-1; a weak D match, TRBD1 (5 bases). Looked up from germline, CDR1 is MNHEY and CDR2 is SVGAGI. The CDR3 consists of 14 residues. V was shortened by 7 bases and J by 4 bases, with 14 bases between the two germline ends. The CDR3 nucleotides are TGTGCCAGCACCCAGGGATCTTTTTACAATGAGCAGTTCTTC. Translating it yields CASTQGSFYNEQFF.

The gene calls are TRBV4-3 and TRBJ1-1, with D unresolved. Germline CDR1 reads LGHNA; CDR2 reads YSLEER. V gave up 1 base and J gave up 0 bases, with 6 bases separating them. This CDR3 contains 14 residues. CDR3 in DNA: TGCGCCAGCAGCCAAGGGAGGGTGAACACTGAAGCTTTCTTT. It codes for CASSQGRVNTEAFF.

The CDR3 nucleotides are TGTGCCAGCAGCCAAGAACTTGCCGGGAGGAAGCAGTTCTTC. Translation gives CASSQELAGRKQFF. The chain is built from TRBV4-2 and TRBJ2-1, with 7 bases fitting TRBD2. CDR3 length: 14 amino acids. The ends lost 0 bases at V and 11 bases at J; junction bases unmatched: 7. In germline, CDR1 is LGHNA, CDR2 YNFKEQ.

V and J are TRBV6-5 and TRBJ1-6; 8 bases line up with TRBD1. The CDR3 runs 16 residues. Germline V gives CDR1 MNHEY, CDR2 SVGAGI. V lost 0 bases, J lost 13 bases, and 11 bases stayed unmatched. CDR3 sequence (DNA): TGTGCCAGCAGTTACTCGCGTCCCGGGACAGGTTTCCCCCTCCACTTT. Translated: CASSYSRPGTGFPLHF.

The chain couples TRBV6-6 to TRBJ1-1, with D uncertain. CDR1 and CDR2 from the germline V gene are MNHNY and SVGAGI (reference sequence). This CDR3 contains 11 residues. Trimming pared 11 bases from V and 0 bases from J, leaving 7 bases between. The CDR3 DNA reads TGTGCCGTGGGGTTGAACACTGAAGCTTTCTTT. This translates into CAVGLNTEAFF.

This chain connects TRBV30 to TRBJ2-1; D might be TRBD1 or TRBD2, each matching 5 bases. The CDR3 is made up of 14 amino acids. CDR1 and CDR2 from the germline V gene are GTSNPN and SVGIG (reference sequence). V dropped 0 bases and J dropped 3 bases, with 9 bases sitting between them. Here the CDR3 reads CAWSVRDRYNEQFF. The DNA of the CDR3 is TGTGCCTGGAGTGTCAGGGACCGCTACAATGAGCAGTTCTTC.

The rearrangement joins TRBV5-6 to TRBJ1-6; perhaps TRBD1 as D (5 bases). V lost 1 base to trimming and J lost 6 bases, with 14 bases between them. This CDR3 region has 16 residues. Germline CDR1 reads SGHDT; CDR2 reads YYEEEE. CDR3 amino acids: CASSLSGRVGNSPLHF. The CDR3 nucleotides read TGTGCCAGCAGCTTGAGTGGCAGGGTTGGTAATTCACCCCTCCACTTT.

This sequence joins TRBV3-1 (or the pseudogene TRBV3-2) and TRBJ2-1, with D maybe TRBD2 (6 bases). The CDR3 covers 14 residues. Germline CDR1 reads LGHDT; CDR2 reads YNNKEL (reference sequence). Trimming stripped 1 base from V and 8 bases from J, with 12 bases between. The CDR3 DNA follows: TGTGCCAGCAGCCAAGGGCGGGAAGTCGATGAGCAGTTCTTC. Translation gives CASSQGREVDEQFF.

The chain uses TRBV6-5 and TRBJ1-5; 7 nucleotides align to TRBD1. Per the germline V gene, CDR1 is MNHEY and CDR2 is SVGAGI. V lost 6 bases to trimming and J lost 0 bases; unmatched junction nucleotides: 5. This CDR3 has 15 residues. CDR3 sequence (DNA): TGTGCCAGCAGATTGGGGACAGATAGCAATCAGCCCCAGCATTTT. Protein sequence: CASRLGTDSNQPQHF.

The chain carries TRBV7-2 and TRBJ2-5; D is undetermined. The CDR3 contains 14 residues. Trimming removed 1 base from V and 1 base from J, with 7 bases in between. Germline V gene lookup returns CDR1 SGHTA and CDR2 FQGNSA. The CDR3 region is CASSLGGIQETQYF. In DNA, the CDR3 is TGTGCCAGCAGCTTAGGGGGAATCCAAGAGACCCAGTACTTC.

The J gene is TRBJ1-5, the V gene TRBV7-8, with 7 bases aligning to TRBD1. V shed 5 bases and J 0 bases; nucleotides not matched to a gene: 7. Germline CDR1 and CDR2: SGHVS and FQNEAQ. The CDR3 loop spans 16 amino acids. The CDR3 DNA reads as TGTGCCAGCAGCCCAGGGGGGGAGTATAGCAATCAGCCCCAGCATTTT. It translates to CASSPGGEYSNQPQHF.

The chain couples TRBV6-6 to TRBJ1-3; TRBD1 matches 9 bases. The CDR3 contains 13 residues. V trimming: 4 bases; J trimming: 8 bases; junction bases outside the gene matches: 3. Germline V CDR1 and CDR2: MNHNY, SVGAGI (reference sequence). CDR3 DNA sequence: TGTGCCAGCAGTTCGACAGGGGGGGACACCATATATTTT. Amino acids: CASSSTGGDTIYF.

This chain links TRBV6-5 with TRBJ2-2; D possibly matches TRBD1 or TRBD2 (7 bases each). V shed 6 bases and J shed 5 bases, with 13 bases lying between them. This CDR3 spans 14 amino acids. The germline CDR1 and CDR2 sequences are MNHEY and SVGAGI. DNA of the CDR3: TGTGCCAGCAGGACGCAGGGGGGGACCGGGGAGCTGTTTTTT. This translates into CASRTQGGTGELFF.

V is TRBV19 and J is TRBJ2-7; 8 nucleotides align to TRBD2. J was trimmed by 0 bases and V by 4 bases; bases with no gene match: 5. The CDR3 loop spans 15 amino acids. Germline V CDR1 and CDR2: LNHDA, SQIVND (reference sequence). In nucleotides, the CDR3 is TGTGCCAGTAGTAAGTTAGCGGGGAGCTCCTACGAGCAGTACTTC. Translation gives CASSKLAGSSYEQYF.